A selection of T cell receptor beta chains follows, all from one sample in a study of PD-1 blockade in mismatch repair-deficient tumors. Profiling relied on immunoSEQ multiplex PCR, and the TCRdb table lists in-frame clones only, not all of them. Among some 84,000 clones, roughly 80% were seen once, and the ten largest hold 2.5% to 3%. Material: peripheral blood, obtained 12 weeks after starting pembrolizumab. Receptors originate from an adult with mismatch repair-deficient cancer. Both conserved end residues are part of each CDR3. D genes are given only for firm matches. For some rows the clone size is stated as once, few or many, or as a class when expanded; others skip it.

TRBJ1-1	TRBV7-9	17	.	TRBD1	CASRSTGNQVTGTEAFF	TGTGCCAGCAGATCGACAGGGAATCAAGTAACCGGCACTGAAGCTTTCTTT
TRBJ2-1	TRBV18	14	.	.	CASSPPSQGNEQFF	TGTGCCAGCTCACCACCGTCCCAGGGCAATGAGCAGTTCTTC
TRBJ1-5	TRBV12-5	13	.	.	CASGPYEGQPQHF	TGTGCTAGTGGTCCCTACGAAGGTCAGCCCCAGCATTTT
TRBJ1-2	TRBV11-3	14	few	TRBD1	CASSPRAQGYGYTF	TGTGCCAGCAGCCCACGGGCACAGGGGTATGGCTACACCTTC
TRBJ2-3	TRBV5-8	15	.	.	CASSLFKGRTDTQYF	TGTGCCAGCAGCTTGTTCAAGGGGCGTACAGATACGCAGTATTTT
TRBJ2-2	TRBV19	14	few	.	CASSPGLYTGELFF	TGTGCCAGTAGTCCGGGACTTTACACCGGGGAGCTGTTTTTT
TRBJ2-3	TRBV7-6	15	.	.	CASSLYFDGTDTQYF	TGTGCCAGCAGCTTATACTTTGATGGCACAGATACGCAGTATTTT
TRBJ1-5	TRBV5-1	15	.	.	CASSLDGDVTQPQHF	TGCGCCAGCAGCTTAGACGGGGATGTGACGCAGCCCCAGCATTTT
TRBJ2-7	TRBV7-9	15	.	.	CASSLLTVLPYEQYF	TGTGCCAGCAGCTTACTAACCGTCCTCCCCTACGAGCAGTACTTC
TRBJ1-2	TRBV5-8	14	.	TRBD1	CASSLEWTGYGYTF	TGTGCCAGCAGCTTGGAATGGACAGGGTATGGCTACACCTTC
TRBJ2-1	TRBV6-6	14	.	.	CASEGPGVYNEQFF	TGTGCCAGCGAAGGACCGGGGGTGTACAATGAGCAGTTCTTC
TRBJ1-1	TRBV6-5	14	.	.	CASSYNLGGTEAFF	TGTGCCAGCAGTTACAATCTGGGCGGCACTGAAGCTTTCTTT
TRBJ1-1	TRBV28	11	.	.	CASSPRTEAFF	TGTGCCAGCAGTCCCCGCACTGAAGCTTTCTTT
TRBJ2-5	TRBV2	16	.	.	CASSEIGSGGGETQYF	TGTGCCAGCAGTGAAATCGGGAGTGGGGGAGGAGAGACCCAGTACTTC
TRBJ2-3	TRBV6-4	16	.	.	CASSDRARAPTDTQYF	TGTGCCAGCAGTGACCGGGCTAGGGCGCCCACAGATACGCAGTATTTT
TRBJ1-5	TRBV7-8	15	.	TRBD1	CASSFRTGGWQPQHF	TGTGCCAGCAGCTTCAGGACAGGGGGCTGGCAGCCCCAGCATTTT
TRBJ1-2	TRBV19	15	.	TRBD1	CASRDRESGAYGYTF	TGTGCCAGTAGGGACAGGGAATCTGGAGCCTATGGCTACACCTTC
TRBJ2-5	TRBV6-1	15	.	.	CASSDDRWSQETQYF	TGTGCCAGCAGTGATGACAGATGGAGCCAAGAGACCCAGTACTTC
TRBJ1-2	TRBV16	15	many	.	CASSPSTGRDYGYTF	TGTGCCAGCAGCCCGTCTACAGGGAGGGACTATGGCTACACCTTC
TRBJ1-5	TRBV6-1	14	.	.	CASSESGEYQPQHF	TGTGCCAGCTCCGAAAGCGGGGAGTATCAGCCCCAGCATTTT
TRBJ2-1	TRBV19	17	.	.	CASSIRRGVSSYNEQFF	TGTGCCAGTAGTATAAGAAGAGGGGTGAGCTCCTACAATGAGCAGTTCTTC
TRBJ1-3	TRBV5-6	15	.	TRBD1	CASSPTGGTGNTIYF	TGTGCCAGCAGCCCAACAGGGGGTACTGGAAACACCATATATTTT
TRBJ2-3	TRBV7-8	14	.	.	CASSLMGSTDTQYF	TGTGCCAGCAGCTTGATGGGGAGCACAGATACGCAGTATTTT
TRBJ2-1	TRBV5-4	13	.	.	CASRTPGVGEQFF	TGTGCCAGCAGGACCCCCGGGGTGGGTGAGCAGTTCTTC
TRBJ2-3	TRBV5-4	14	.	.	CASSLAALGDTQYF	TGTGCCAGCAGCTTGGCAGCATTGGGGGATACGCAGTATTTT
TRBJ2-1	TRBV4-1	15	.	.	CASSQDRPYGDEQFF	TGCGCCAGCAGCCAAGATCGGCCCTACGGCGATGAGCAGTTCTTC
TRBJ2-7	TRBV11-2	14	.	TRBD2	CASSSGLAGYEQYF	TGTGCCAGCAGCTCCGGACTAGCAGGCTACGAGCAGTACTTC
TRBJ1-2	TRBV7-2	15	.	TRBD1	CASRLRDRQNYGYTF	TGTGCCAGCAGGTTAAGGGACAGGCAAAATTATGGCTACACCTTC
TRBJ2-7	TRBV6-1	14	few	.	CASSDKQVRYEQYF	TGTGCCAGCAGTGACAAACAGGTTCGATACGAGCAGTACTTC